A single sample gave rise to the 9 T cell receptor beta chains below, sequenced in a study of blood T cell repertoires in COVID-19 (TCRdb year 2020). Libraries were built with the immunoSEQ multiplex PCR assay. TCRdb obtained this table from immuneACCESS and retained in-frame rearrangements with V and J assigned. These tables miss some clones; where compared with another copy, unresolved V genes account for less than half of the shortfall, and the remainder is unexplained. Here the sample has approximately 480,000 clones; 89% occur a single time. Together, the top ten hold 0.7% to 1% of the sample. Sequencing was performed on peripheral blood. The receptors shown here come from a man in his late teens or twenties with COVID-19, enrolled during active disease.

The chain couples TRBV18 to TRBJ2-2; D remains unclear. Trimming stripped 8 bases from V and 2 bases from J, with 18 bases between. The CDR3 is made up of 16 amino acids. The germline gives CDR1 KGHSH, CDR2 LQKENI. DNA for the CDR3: TGTGCCAGCCCAAGGAACCTAGAATTAAACACCGGGGAGCTGTTTTTT. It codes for CASPRNLELNTGELFF. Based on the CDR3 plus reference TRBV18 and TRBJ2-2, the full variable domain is NAGVMQNPRHLVRRRGQEARLRCSPMKGHSHVYWYRQLPEEGLKFMVYLQKENIIDESGMPKERFSAEFPKEGPSILRIQQVVRGDSAAYFCASPRNLELNTGELFFGEGSRLTVL.

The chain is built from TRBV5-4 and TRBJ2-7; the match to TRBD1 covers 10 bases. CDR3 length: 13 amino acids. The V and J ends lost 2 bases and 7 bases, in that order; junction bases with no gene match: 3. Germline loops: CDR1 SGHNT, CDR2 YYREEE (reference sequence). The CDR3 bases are TGTGCCAGCAGCTTAGGACAGGGGGGAGAGCAGTACTTC. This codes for CASSLGQGGEQYF.

The CDR3 DNA follows: TGTGCCAGCAGCTTCCTCCAGGGGAACAATCAGCCCCAGCATTTT. This gives the protein CASSFLQGNNQPQHF. V gene TRBV7-2 combines with J gene TRBJ1-5, with D perhaps matching TRBD1 (6 bases). The CDR3 is made up of 15 amino acids. Trimming pared 3 bases from V and 3 bases from J, leaving 12 bases between. The germline V gene encodes CDR1 SGHTA and CDR2 FQGNSA.

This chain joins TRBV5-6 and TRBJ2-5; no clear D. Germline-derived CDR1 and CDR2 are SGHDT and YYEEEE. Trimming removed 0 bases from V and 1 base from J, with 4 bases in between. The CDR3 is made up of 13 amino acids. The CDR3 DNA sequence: TGTGCCAGCAGCTTGGGCGGCCAAGAGACCCAGTACTTC. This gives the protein CASSLGGQETQYF.

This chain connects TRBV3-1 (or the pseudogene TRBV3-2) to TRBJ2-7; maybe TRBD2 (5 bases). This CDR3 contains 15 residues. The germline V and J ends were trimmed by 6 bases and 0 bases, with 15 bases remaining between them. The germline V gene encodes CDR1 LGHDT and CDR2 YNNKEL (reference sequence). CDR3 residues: CASSLRREFSYEQYF. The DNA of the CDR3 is TGTGCCAGCAGTCTCAGAAGGGAGTTCTCCTACGAGCAGTACTTC.

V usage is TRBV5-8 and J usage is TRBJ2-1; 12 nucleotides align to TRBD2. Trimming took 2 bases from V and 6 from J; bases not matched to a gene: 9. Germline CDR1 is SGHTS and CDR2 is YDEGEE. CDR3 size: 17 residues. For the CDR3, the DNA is TGTGCCAGCAGCTTACTAGCGGGGGGCCCCCGGGGCAATGAGCAGTTCTTC. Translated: CASSLLAGGPRGNEQFF.

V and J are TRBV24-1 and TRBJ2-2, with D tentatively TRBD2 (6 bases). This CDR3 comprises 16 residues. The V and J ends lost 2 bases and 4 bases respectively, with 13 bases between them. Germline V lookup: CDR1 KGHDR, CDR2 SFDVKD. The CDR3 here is CATSDSTSLRTGELFF. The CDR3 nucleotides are TGTGCCACCAGTGATTCGACTAGTCTGCGCACCGGGGAGCTGTTTTTT.

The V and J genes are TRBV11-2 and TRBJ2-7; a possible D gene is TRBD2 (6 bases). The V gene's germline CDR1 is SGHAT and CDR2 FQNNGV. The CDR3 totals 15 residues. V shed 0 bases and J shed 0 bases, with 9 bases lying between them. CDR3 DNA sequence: TGTGCCAGCAGCTTAGATTCGGGAGCCTCCTACGAGCAGTACTTC. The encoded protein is CASSLDSGASYEQYF.

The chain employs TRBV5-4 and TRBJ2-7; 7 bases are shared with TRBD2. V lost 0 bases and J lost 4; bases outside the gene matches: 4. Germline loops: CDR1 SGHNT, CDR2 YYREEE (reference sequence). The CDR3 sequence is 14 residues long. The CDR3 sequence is CASSLDGGKYEQYF. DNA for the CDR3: TGTGCCAGCAGCTTGGACGGGGGGAAGTACGAGCAGTACTTC.